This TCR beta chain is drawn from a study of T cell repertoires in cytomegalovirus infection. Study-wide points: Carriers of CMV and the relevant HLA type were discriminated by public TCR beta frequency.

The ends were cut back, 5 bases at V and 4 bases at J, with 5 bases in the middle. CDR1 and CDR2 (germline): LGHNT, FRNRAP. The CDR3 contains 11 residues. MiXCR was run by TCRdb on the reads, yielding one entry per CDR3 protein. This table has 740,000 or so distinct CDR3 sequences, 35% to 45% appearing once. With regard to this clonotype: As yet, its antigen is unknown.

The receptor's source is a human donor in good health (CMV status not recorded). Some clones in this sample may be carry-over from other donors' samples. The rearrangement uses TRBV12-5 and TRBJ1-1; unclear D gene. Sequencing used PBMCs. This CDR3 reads CASGLSTEAFF. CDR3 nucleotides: TGTGCTAGTGGTCTGAGCACTGAAGCTTTCTTT.